The 6 T cell receptor beta chains below all came from one sample that was sequenced in a study of OX40 agonist ivuxolimab in advanced cancers. Profiling relied on immunoSEQ multiplex PCR, and the TCRdb table lists in-frame clones only, not all of them. The sample contains tens of thousands of clones, around 87% of which appear only once. The source material was CD4+ or CD8+ T cells sorted from blood, sampled in a trial of the OX40 agonist ivuxolimab. These receptors were collected from an adult with an advanced solid tumor such as melanoma, head and neck, liver or kidney cancer.

In its sample, this clone was seen a few times. V is TRBV4-1 and J is TRBJ2-7; D tentatively fits TRBD1 or TRBD2 (5 bases each). Per germline, CDR1 MGHRA and CDR2 YSYEKL. The CDR3 runs to 11 residues. The germline V and J ends were trimmed by 6 bases and 10 bases, with 13 bases remaining between them. The CDR3 DNA reads as TGCGCCAGCAGTAGGGGAGAGGGACAGTACTTC. Translating gives CASSRGEGQYF.

This chain uses TRBV19 with TRBJ1-6; 8 bases fit TRBD1. V trimming: 4 bases; J trimming: 9 bases; junction bases outside the gene matches: 2. The CDR3 has 13 residues. The germline gives CDR1 LNHDA, CDR2 SQIVND (reference sequence). The CDR3 region has the DNA TGTGCCAGTAGTAGGACAGGGCCTTCACCCCTCCACTTT. It encodes CASSRTGPSPLHF.

The chain combines TRBV7-9 with TRBJ1-1; D possibly corresponds to TRBD1 (6 bases). Per germline, CDR1 SEHNR and CDR2 FQNEAQ (reference sequence). The CDR3 contains 14 residues. V dropped 7 bases and J dropped 4 bases, with 16 bases sitting between them. The CDR3 is CASISQRGVTEAFF. The CDR3 region has the DNA TGTGCCAGCATTTCCCAGAGGGGGGTCACTGAAGCTTTCTTT.

This CDR3 is CASSLDRGEQYF. The CDR3 nucleotides are TGTGCCAGCAGCCTCGACAGGGGCGAGCAGTACTTC. The V call is TRBV5-4, the J call TRBJ2-7; 8 positions agree with TRBD1. With V trimmed by 4 bases and J by 6 bases, 3 bases remained unmatched. Germline lookup yields CDR1 SGHNT and CDR2 YYREEE (reference sequence). The CDR3 sequence is 12 residues long.

The table lists this clone with a count of one. This rearrangement joins TRBV7-2 to TRBJ2-2; tentative D call: TRBD1 (5 bases). V was cut by 3 bases and J by 4 bases, with 6 bases left in between. From germline, CDR1 is SGHTA and CDR2 FQGNSA. The CDR3 runs to 13 residues. The CDR3 reads CASSFQGTGELFF. DNA for the CDR3: TGTGCCAGCAGCTTTCAGGGCACCGGGGAGCTGTTTTTT.

The chain recombines TRBV5-8 with TRBJ2-7; D not resolved. Trimming stripped 4 bases from V and 4 bases from J, with 9 bases between. The germline V gene encodes CDR1 SGHTS and CDR2 YDEGEE. There are 12 residues in the CDR3. The DNA for the CDR3 is TGTGCCAGCAGCAGCCTGGGGTACGAGCAGTACTTC. Translation: CASSSLGYEQYF.